Included here is one T cell receptor (beta chain) sequence, with context. Antigen specificity is unknown. The CDR3 runs 13 residues. The J segment lost 0 bases and the V segment lost 6 bases, leaving 2 bases of the junction unmatched. CDR1 and CDR2 from the germline V gene are SQVTM and ANQGSEA. These data are taken from a study of regulatory T cells in long-lasting Graves disease. The authors built TCR beta libraries using iRepertoire HTBI primers and Arm-PCR of CDR3 regions. TCRdb passed the multiplex PCR reads through MiXCR, listing each CDR3 protein once. The sample has about 660,000 distinct CDR3 sequences; 25% to 35% are singletons. Time point here: persistent/refractory GD, antithyroid drugs over 5 years with positive TRAb. The TCR library used RNA extracted from PBMCs. Study observations and caveats: Persistent disease was characterized by preferential usage of TRBV28, TRBJ1-2 and TRBJ2-5.

The TCR comes from a female donor with Graves disease. This chain connects TRBV29-1 to TRBJ2-7; 10 positions agree with TRBD2. Material: peripheral blood mononuclear cells (PBMCs), obtained when the disease was refractory, from a patient treated with antithyroid drugs. The CDR3 DNA reads TGCAGCGTGCTAGCGGGGGACTCCTACGAGCAGTACTTC. The encoded protein is CSVLAGDSYEQYF.